What follows are 9 T cell receptor beta chains derived from one specimen sequenced in a study of T cells in localized non-small cell lung cancer. Produced via immunoSEQ multiplex PCR; TCRdb's table is partial and in-frame only. Of 70,000 to 100,000 clones in the sample, approximately 91% were seen once. Sequenced material: PBMCs, taken before any cancer treatment. The source is a woman aged 40-69 years with stage II squamous cell lung carcinoma.

The genes are TRBV7-9 and TRBJ2-7; a weak D match, TRBD2 (6 bases). The CDR3 spans 15 residues. V dropped 5 bases and J dropped 2 bases, with 16 bases sitting between them. Germline-derived CDR1 and CDR2 are SEHNR and FQNEAQ (reference sequence). This CDR3 is CASSPQGLPTYEQYF. The CDR3 region has the DNA TGTGCCAGCAGCCCCCAGGGACTGCCGACCTACGAGCAGTACTTC.

The chain has TRBV6-1 and TRBJ2-1; D gene uncertain. Looked up from germline, CDR1 is MNHNS and CDR2 is SASEGT. CDR3 length equals 16 residues. Trimming shortened V by 2 bases and J by 0 bases, and 11 bases separated the two germline ends. The CDR3 protein is CASSERQQSSYNEQFF. CDR3 coding DNA: TGTGCCAGCAGTGAAAGGCAGCAGAGCTCCTACAATGAGCAGTTCTTC.

The CDR3 spells CASSLGGRGGNTGELFF. The DNA for the CDR3 is TGTGCCAGCAGCTTGGGGGGCCGGGGGGGAAACACCGGGGAGCTGTTTTTT. V is TRBV5-4 and J is TRBJ2-2; 8 bases agree with TRBD2. The V and J ends lost 0 bases and 2 bases, in that order; junction bases with no gene match: 6. This CDR3 has 17 residues. Germline CDR1 reads SGHNT; CDR2 reads YYREEE (reference sequence).

The chain recombines TRBV18 with TRBJ1-2; 8 bases match TRBD1. This CDR3 has 16 residues. The germline V gene encodes CDR1 KGHSH and CDR2 LQKENI. V lost 1 base to trimming and J lost 3 bases; unmatched junction nucleotides: 7. This CDR3 reads CASSPLGQGPHYGYTF. The DNA for the CDR3 is TGTGCCAGCTCACCACTAGGACAGGGTCCCCACTATGGCTACACCTTC.

The chain recombines TRBV27 with TRBJ2-6; TRBD1 is a possible D gene (5 bases). Germline CDR1 MNHEY, CDR2 SMNVEV (reference sequence). The CDR3 spans 15 residues. V shed 8 bases and J shed 0 bases, with 11 bases lying between them. As DNA, the CDR3 is TGTGCCAGCCAGCACAGGACCTCTGGGGCCAACGTCCTGACTTTC. It yields the protein CASQHRTSGANVLTF.

This clone was found once. The J gene is TRBJ2-3, the V gene TRBV19; no definite D call. CDR1 LNHDA and CDR2 SQIVND come from the germline V gene (reference sequence). With 3 bases removed from V and 1 base from J, the gap between germline ends came to 8 bases. The CDR3 extends over 14 amino acids. CDR3 in amino acids: CASSMAQGTDTQYF. CDR3 coding DNA: TGTGCCAGTAGTATGGCCCAGGGCACAGATACGCAGTATTTT.

The V gene is TRBV19, the J gene TRBJ1-2; 9 bases align to TRBD1. V lost 5 bases, J lost 8 bases, and 15 bases stayed unmatched. Germline values: CDR1 LNHDA, CDR2 SQIVND (reference sequence). The CDR3 covers 16 residues. CDR3 sequence reads: CASSPSSGTGNQGYTF. CDR3 DNA: TGTGCCAGTAGTCCTTCCTCCGGGACAGGGAATCAGGGCTACACCTTC.

The rearrangement links TRBV27 to TRBJ1-5; possibly TRBD1 for D (5 bases). With 10 bases removed from V and 3 bases from J, the gap between germline ends came to 19 bases. The CDR3 is 15 amino acids. Per the germline V gene, CDR1 is MNHEY and CDR2 is SMNVEV (reference sequence). As DNA, the CDR3 is TGTGCCACCCAGCCCCTTCCAGGGTACAATCAGCCCCAGCATTTT. Protein: CATQPLPGYNQPQHF.

This clone was seen only once. The chain couples TRBV5-6 to TRBJ2-3; D might be TRBD1 or TRBD2, each matching 5 bases. The germline V gene has CDR1 SGHDT and CDR2 YYEEEE. The CDR3 runs to 13 residues. The germline V and J ends were trimmed by 3 bases and 5 bases, with 10 bases remaining between them. CDR3 nucleotide sequence: TGTGCCAGCAGCTCGGGACGTATAGATACGCAGTATTTT. It is translated as CASSSGRIDTQYF.